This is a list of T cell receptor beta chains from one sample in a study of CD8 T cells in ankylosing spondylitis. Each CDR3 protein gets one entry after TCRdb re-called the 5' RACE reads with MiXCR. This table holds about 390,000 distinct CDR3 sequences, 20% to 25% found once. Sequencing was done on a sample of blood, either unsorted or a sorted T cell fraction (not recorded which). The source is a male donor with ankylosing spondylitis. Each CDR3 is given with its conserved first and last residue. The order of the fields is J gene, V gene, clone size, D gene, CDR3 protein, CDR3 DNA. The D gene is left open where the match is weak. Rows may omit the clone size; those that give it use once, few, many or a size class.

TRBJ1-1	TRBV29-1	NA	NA	CSVPAPGTPNEAFF	TGCAGCGTGCCAGCACCCGGGACACCGAATGAAGCTTTCTTT
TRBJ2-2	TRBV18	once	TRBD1	CASSPSPRTGWTGELFF	TGTGCCAGCTCGCCTTCACCGAGGACAGGTTGGACCGGGGAGCTGTTTTTT
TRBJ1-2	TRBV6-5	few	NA	CASSYSGGDYGYTF	TGTGCCAGCAGTTACTCTGGGGGGGACTATGGCTACACCTTC
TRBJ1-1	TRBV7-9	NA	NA	CASSPKDTEAFF	TGTGCCAGCAGTCCGAAAGACACTGAAGCTTTCTTT
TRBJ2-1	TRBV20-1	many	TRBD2	CSARDWLAGGGDEQFF	TGCAGTGCTAGAGACTGGCTAGCGGGAGGGGGTGATGAGCAGTTCTTC
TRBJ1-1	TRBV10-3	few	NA	CAISFGDTEAFF	TGTGCCATCAGTTTCGGGGACACTGAAGCTTTCTTT
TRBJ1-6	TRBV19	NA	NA	CASSINGEYNSPLHF	TGTGCCAGTAGTATAAACGGAGAGTATAATTCACCCCTCCACTTT
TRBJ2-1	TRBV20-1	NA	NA	CSARGEVGEQFF	TGCAGTGCTAGAGGGGAGGTGGGTGAGCAGTTCTTC
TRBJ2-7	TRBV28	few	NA	CASSLSLVTAYEQYF	TGTGCCAGCAGTTTAAGTCTCGTAACTGCCTACGAGCAGTACTTC
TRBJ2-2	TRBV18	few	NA	CASSNRDGELFF	TGTGCCAGCTCAAACCGGGACGGGGAGCTGTTTTTT
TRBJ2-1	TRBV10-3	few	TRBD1	CAISGFSGQGEVKQFF	TGTGCCATCAGTGGATTTTCGGGACAGGGGGAAGTAAAGCAGTTCTTC
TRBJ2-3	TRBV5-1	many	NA	CASSLVLADTQYF	TGCGCCAGCAGCTTGGTCTTGGCAGATACGCAGTATTTT
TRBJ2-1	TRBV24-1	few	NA	CATSDGDRGNEQFF	TGTGCCACCAGTGATGGGGACCGTGGCAATGAGCAGTTCTTC
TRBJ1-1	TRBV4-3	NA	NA	CASSQDHPHYTEAFF	TGCGCCAGCAGCCAAGATCATCCCCACTACACTGAAGCTTTCTTT
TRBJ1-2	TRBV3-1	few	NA	CASSPAGTTGHGYTF	TGTGCCAGCAGCCCCGCCGGGACAACTGGCCATGGCTACACCTTC
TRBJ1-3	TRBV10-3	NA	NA	CAISPKGGPGNTIYF	TGTGCCATCAGCCCGAAGGGGGGACCTGGAAACACCATATATTTT
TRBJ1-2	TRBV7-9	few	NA	CASSLLSVYGYTF	TGTGCCAGCAGCTTATTGTCCGTCTATGGCTACACCTTC
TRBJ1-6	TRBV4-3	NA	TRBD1	CASSERWDRGNSPLHF	TGCGCCAGCAGCGAACGGTGGGACAGGGGGAATTCACCCCTCCACTTT
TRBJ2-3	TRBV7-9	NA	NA	CASSSLLSPAGTDTQYF	TGTGCCAGCAGCTCCCTCTTGTCCCCAGCTGGCACAGATACGCAGTATTTT
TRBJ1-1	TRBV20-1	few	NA	CSAAQGREAFF	TGCAGTGCTGCCCAGGGACGCGAAGCTTTCTTT
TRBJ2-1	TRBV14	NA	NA	CASSQDYGSSYNEQFF	TGTGCCAGCAGCCAAGATTATGGGAGTAGCTACAATGAGCAGTTCTTC
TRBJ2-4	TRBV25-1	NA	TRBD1	CASSEGSRGLRDIQYF	TGTGCCAGCAGTGAAGGTAGCAGGGGGCTAAGGGACATTCAGTACTTC
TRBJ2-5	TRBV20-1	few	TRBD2	CSARLAGVVETQYF	TGCAGTGCTAGGCTAGCGGGAGTCGTGGAGACCCAGTACTTC
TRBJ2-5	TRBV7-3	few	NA	CASSLGLGLQETQYF	TGTGCCAGCAGCTTAGGATTAGGGCTCCAAGAGACCCAGTACTTC
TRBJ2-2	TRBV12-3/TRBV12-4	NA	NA	CASSLQAPNTGELFF	TGTGCCAGCAGTTTACAAGCGCCGAACACCGGGGAGCTGTTTTTT
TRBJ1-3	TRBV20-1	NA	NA	CSATQGFSGNTIYF	TGCAGTGCTACCCAGGGATTCTCTGGAAACACCATATATTTT
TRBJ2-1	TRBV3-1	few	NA	CASSQDREFF	TGTGCCAGCAGCCAAGACCGGGAGTTCTTC
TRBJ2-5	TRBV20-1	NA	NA	CSAERETQYF	TGCAGTGCTGAAAGGGAGACCCAGTACTTC
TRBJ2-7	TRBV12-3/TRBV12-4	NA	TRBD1	CASSFNRGYEQYF	TGTGCCAGCAGTTTCAACAGGGGTTACGAGCAGTACTTC
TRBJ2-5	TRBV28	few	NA	CASSFRTSQYF	TGTGCCAGCAGTTTTCGTACCTCCCAGTACTTC
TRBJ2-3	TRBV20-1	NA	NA	CSAPSVARSTDTQYF	TGCAGTGCCCCGAGTGTAGCCCGTAGCACAGATACGCAGTATTTT
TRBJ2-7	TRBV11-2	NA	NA	CASSLAAPYEQYF	TGTGCCAGCAGCTTGGCAGCTCCCTACGAGCAGTACTTC
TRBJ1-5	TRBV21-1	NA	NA	CASSEGTGDQPQHF	TGTGCCAGCAGCGAAGGGACGGGGGATCAGCCCCAGCATTTT
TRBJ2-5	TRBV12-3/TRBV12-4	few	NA	CASSLTDQETQYF	TGTGCCAGCAGCCTGACAGACCAAGAGACCCAGTACTTC
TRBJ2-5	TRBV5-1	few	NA	CASSFDLGETQYF	TGCGCCAGCAGCTTCGACCTAGGGGAGACCCAGTACTTC
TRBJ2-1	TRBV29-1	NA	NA	CSVVADSYNEQFF	TGCAGCGTTGTGGCAGACTCCTACAATGAGCAGTTCTTC
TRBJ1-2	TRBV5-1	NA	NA	CASSLEPSAYGYTF	TGCGCCAGCAGCTTGGAACCGTCCGCCTATGGCTACACCTTC
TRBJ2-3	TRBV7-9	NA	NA	CASGARPGGYTDTQYF	TGTGCCAGCGGCGCTCGCCCCGGGGGATACACAGATACGCAGTATTTT
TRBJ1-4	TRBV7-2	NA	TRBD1	CASSQDRDEKLFF	TGTGCCAGCAGCCAGGACAGGGATGAAAAACTGTTTTTT